This TCR beta chain was identified during a study of blood T cell repertoires in COVID-19. Looking at the study overall: Sites across the United States, Italy and Spain contributed samples from acute and convalescent COVID-19. The analysed material was cDNA or gDNA that came from T cells, B-cell-depleted T cells, or PBMCs.

V was clipped by 2 bases and J by 0 bases, with 9 bases between them. The length of the CDR3 is 15 residues. Per the germline V gene, CDR1 is SGHNT and CDR2 is YYREEE (reference sequence). Patients in Seattle were enrolled during active infection, then followed longitudinally. This clone was seen a handful of times. Under the authors' procedure: Estimates of nucleated cell counts were drawn from the amplification of reference gene primers. Data came from immunoSEQ multiplex PCR; TCRdb stores just in-frame clones and leaves some out. V, J and clone size derive from that table, while D and trimming were established from the DNA sequence. The sample has about 97,000 clones, about 91% seen once.

The V gene is TRBV5-4, the J gene TRBJ2-1; D gene ambiguous. This clonotype was obtained from a man aged 50-59 years with COVID-19, enrolled during active disease. Sequenced material: peripheral blood. CDR3 nucleotide sequence: TGTGCCAGCAGCTTTGATTTCAGCTCCTACAATGAGCAGTTCTTC. This codes for CASSFDFSSYNEQFF.